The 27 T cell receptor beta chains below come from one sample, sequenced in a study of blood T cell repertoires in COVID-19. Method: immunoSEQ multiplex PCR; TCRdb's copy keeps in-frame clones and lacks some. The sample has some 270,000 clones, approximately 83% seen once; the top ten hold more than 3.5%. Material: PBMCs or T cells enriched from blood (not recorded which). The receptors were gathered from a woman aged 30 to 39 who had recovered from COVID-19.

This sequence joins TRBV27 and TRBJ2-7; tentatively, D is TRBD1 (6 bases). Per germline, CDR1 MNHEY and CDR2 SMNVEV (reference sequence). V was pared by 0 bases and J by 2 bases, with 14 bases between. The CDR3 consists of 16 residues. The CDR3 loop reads CASSLSSGRGTYEQYF. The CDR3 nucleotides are TGTGCCAGCAGTTTATCGTCCGGCAGGGGAACCTACGAGCAGTACTTC.

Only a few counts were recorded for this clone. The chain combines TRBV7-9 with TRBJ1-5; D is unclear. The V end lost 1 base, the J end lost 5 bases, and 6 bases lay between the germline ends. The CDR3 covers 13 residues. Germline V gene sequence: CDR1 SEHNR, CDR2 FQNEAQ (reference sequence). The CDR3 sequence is CASSLERDQPQHF. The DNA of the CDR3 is TGTGCCAGCAGCTTAGAACGGGATCAGCCCCAGCATTTT.

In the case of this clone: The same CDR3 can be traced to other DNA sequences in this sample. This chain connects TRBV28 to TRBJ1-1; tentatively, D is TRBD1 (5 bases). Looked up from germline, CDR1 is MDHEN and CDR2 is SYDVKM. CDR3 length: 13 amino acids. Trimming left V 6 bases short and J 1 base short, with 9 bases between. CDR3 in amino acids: CASRGQGNTEAFF. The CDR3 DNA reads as TGTGCCAGCAGGGGGCAAGGGAACACTGAAGCTTTCTTT.

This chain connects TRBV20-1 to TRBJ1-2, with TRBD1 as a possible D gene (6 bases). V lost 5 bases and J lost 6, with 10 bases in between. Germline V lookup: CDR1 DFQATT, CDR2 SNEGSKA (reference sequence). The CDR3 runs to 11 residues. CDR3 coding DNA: TGCAGTGCTGCTGACAGGAATGGCTACACCTTC. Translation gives CSAADRNGYTF.

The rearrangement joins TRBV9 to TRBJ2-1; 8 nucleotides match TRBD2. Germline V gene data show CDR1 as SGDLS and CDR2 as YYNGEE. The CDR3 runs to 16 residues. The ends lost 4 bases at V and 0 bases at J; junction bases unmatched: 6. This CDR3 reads CASSILAGSSYNEQFF. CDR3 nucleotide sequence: TGTGCCAGCAGCATTTTAGCGGGGAGCTCCTACAATGAGCAGTTCTTC.

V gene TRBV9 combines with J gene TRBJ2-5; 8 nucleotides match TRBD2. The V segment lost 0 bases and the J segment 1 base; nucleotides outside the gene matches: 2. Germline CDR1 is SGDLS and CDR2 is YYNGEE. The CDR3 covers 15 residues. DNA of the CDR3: TGTGCCAGCAGCGTAGGACTAGCGAGCCAAGAGACCCAGTACTTC. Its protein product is CASSVGLASQETQYF.

CDR3: CASSSLAGDSYNEQFF. CDR3 in DNA: TGTGCCAGCAGCTCACTAGCGGGGGACTCCTACAATGAGCAGTTCTTC. This chain links TRBV11-2 with TRBJ2-1; 11 bases are a match to TRBD2. Looked up from germline, CDR1 is SGHAT and CDR2 is FQNNGV. Trimming took 4 bases from V and 0 from J; bases not matched to a gene: 2. The CDR3 is made up of 16 amino acids.

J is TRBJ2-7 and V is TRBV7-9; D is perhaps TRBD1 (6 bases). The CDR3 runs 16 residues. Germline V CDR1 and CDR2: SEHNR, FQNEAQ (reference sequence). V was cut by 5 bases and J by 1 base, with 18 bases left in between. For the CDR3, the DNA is TGTGCCAGCAGCCGCCCATGGACAGAGGTTTCCTACGAGCAGTACTTC. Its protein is CASSRPWTEVSYEQYF.

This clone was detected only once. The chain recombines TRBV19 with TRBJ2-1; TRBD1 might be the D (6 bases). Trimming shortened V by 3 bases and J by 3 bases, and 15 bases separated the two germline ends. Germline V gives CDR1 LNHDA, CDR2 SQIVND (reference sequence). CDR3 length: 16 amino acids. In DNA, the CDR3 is TGTGCCAGTAGTATGTGGGACAACCCGAACTACAATGAGCAGTTCTTC. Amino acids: CASSMWDNPNYNEQFF.

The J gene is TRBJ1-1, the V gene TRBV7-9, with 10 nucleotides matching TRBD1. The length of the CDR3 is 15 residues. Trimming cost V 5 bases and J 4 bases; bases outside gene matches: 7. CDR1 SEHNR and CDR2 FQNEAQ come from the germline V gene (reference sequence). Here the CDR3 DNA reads TGTGCCAGCAGCGGAGACAGGGGGCGCGGCACTGAAGCTTTCTTT. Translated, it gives CASSGDRGRGTEAFF. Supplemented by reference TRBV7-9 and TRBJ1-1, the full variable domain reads DTGVSQNPRHKITKRGQNVTFRCDPISEHNRLYWYRQTLGQGPEFLTYFQNEAQLEKSRLLSDRFSAERPKGSFSTLEIQRTEQGDSAMYLCASSGDRGRGTEAFFGQGTRLTVV.

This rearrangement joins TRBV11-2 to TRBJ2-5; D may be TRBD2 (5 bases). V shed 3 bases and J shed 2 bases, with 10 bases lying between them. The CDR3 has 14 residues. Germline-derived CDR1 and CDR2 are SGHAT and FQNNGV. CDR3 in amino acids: CASSLARRQETQYF. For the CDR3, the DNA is TGTGCCAGCAGCTTGGCGAGGAGGCAAGAGACCCAGTACTTC.

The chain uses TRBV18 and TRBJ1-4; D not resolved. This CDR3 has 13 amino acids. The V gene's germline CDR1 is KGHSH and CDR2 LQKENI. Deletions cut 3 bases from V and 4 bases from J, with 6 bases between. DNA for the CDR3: TGTGCCAGCTCACCGTACAGTAATGAAAAACTGTTTTTT. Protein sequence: CASSPYSNEKLFF.

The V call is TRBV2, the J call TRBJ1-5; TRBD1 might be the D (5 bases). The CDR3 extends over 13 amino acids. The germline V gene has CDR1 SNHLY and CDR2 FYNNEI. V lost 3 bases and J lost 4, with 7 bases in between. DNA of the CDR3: TGTGCCAGCAGTGATGCAGGGAATCAGCCCCAGCATTTT. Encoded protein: CASSDAGNQPQHF.

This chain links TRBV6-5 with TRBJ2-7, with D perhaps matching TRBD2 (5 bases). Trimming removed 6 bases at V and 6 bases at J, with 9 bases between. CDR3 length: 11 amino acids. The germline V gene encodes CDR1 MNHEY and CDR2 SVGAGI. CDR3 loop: CASSPGVEQYF. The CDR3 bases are TGTGCCAGCAGCCCCGGGGTCGAGCAGTACTTC.

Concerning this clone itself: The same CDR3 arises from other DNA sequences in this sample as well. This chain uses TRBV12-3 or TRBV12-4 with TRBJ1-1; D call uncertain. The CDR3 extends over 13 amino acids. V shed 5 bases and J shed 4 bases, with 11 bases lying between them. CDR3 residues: CASSLNRGTEAFF. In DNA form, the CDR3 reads TGTGCCAGCAGTCTAAACCGGGGCACTGAAGCTTTCTTT.

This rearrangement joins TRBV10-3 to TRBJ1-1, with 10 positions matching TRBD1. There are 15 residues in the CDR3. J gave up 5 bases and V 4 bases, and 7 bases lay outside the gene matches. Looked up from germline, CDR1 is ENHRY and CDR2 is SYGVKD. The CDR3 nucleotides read TGTGCCATCAGTGTAGGTGGGACAGGGGTGACTGAAGCTTTCTTT. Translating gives CAISVGGTGVTEAFF.

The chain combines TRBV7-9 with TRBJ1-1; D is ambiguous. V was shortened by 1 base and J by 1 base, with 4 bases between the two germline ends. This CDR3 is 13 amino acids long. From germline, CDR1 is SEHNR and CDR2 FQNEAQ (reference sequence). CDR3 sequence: CASSLVANTEAFF. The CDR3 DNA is TGTGCCAGCAGCTTAGTGGCGAACACTGAAGCTTTCTTT.

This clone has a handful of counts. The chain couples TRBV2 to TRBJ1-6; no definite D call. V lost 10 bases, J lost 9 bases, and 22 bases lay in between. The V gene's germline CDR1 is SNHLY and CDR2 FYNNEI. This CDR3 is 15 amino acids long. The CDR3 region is CAIQIWTLRGSPLHF. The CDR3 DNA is TGTGCCATCCAGATTTGGACTCTCCGGGGTTCACCCCTCCACTTT.

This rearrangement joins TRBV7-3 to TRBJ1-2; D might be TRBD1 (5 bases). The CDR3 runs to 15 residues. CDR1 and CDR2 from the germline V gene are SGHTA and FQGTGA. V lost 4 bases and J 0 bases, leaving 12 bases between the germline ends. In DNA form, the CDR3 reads TGTGCCAGCAGCTCCGGGGGGAAGCCTAACTATGGCTACACCTTC. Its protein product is CASSSGGKPNYGYTF. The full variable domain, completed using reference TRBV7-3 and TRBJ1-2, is GAGVSQTPSNKVTEKGKYVELRCDPISGHTALYWYRQSLGQGPEFLIYFQGTGAADDSGLPNDRFFAVRPEGSVSTLKIQRTERGDSAVYLCASSSGGKPNYGYTFGSGTRLTVV.

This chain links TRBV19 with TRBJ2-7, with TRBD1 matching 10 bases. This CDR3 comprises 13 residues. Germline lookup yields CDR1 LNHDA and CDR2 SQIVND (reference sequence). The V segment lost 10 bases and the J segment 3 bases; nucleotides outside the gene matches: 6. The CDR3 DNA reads TGTGCCACCAAGGGGACAGGGGTCTACGAGCAGTACTTC. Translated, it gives CATKGTGVYEQYF.

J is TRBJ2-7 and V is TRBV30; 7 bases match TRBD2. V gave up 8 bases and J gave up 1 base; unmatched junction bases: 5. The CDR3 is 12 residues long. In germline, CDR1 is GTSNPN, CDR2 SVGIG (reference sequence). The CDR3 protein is CALAGESYEQYF. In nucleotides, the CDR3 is TGTGCCCTGGCGGGGGAATCCTACGAGCAGTACTTC.

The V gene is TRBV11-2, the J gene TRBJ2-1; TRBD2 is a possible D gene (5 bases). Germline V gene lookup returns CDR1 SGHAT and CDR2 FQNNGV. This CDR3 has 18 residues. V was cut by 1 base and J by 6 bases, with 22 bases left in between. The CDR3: CASSLAPLSVEQANEQFF. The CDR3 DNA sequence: TGTGCCAGCAGCTTAGCTCCCCTTAGCGTCGAGCAAGCCAATGAGCAGTTCTTC.

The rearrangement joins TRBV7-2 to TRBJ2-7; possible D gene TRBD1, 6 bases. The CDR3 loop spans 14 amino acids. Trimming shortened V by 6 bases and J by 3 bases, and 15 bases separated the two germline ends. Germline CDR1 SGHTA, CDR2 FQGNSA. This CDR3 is CASRVTGIGYEQYF. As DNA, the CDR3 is TGTGCCAGCAGAGTCACAGGGATTGGCTACGAGCAGTACTTC.

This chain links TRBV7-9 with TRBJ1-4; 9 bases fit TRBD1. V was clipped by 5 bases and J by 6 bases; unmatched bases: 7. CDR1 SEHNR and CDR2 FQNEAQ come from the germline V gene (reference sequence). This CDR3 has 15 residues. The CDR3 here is CASSPGQGYYEKLFF. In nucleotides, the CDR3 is TGTGCCAGCAGCCCCGGACAGGGGTATTATGAAAAACTGTTTTTT.

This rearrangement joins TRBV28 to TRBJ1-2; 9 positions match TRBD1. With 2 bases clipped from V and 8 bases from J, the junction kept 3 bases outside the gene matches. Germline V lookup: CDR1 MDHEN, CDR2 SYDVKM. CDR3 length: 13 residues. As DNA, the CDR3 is TGTGCCAGCAGTTTAGGGGACAGGGAGGGCTACACCTTC. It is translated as CASSLGDREGYTF.

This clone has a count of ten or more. Here the CDR3 DNA reads TGTGCCAGCAGTGAGACAGACTATCAGCCCCAGCATTTT. Protein sequence: CASSETDYQPQHF. V and J are TRBV2 and TRBJ1-5, with D possibly matching TRBD1 (5 bases). Germline assignment: CDR1 SNHLY and CDR2 FYNNEI. Trimming took 3 bases from V and 5 from J, leaving 8 bases between them. The CDR3 runs 13 residues.

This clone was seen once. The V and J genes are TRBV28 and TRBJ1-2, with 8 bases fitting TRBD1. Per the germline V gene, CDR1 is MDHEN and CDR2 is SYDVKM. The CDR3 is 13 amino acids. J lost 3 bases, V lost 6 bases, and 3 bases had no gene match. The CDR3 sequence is CASRMTGDYGYTF. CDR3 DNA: TGTGCCAGCAGAATGACAGGGGACTATGGCTACACCTTC.